The clone carrying this T cell receptor (beta chain) was seen only a few times. Its antigen is not identified. Described time point: newly diagnosed GD, antithyroid drugs for less than 3 months. PBMC-extracted RNA yielded the TCR library. Arm-PCR of CDR3 regions and iRepertoire HTBI primers were used to build TCR beta libraries. TCRdb ran MiXCR on the multiplex PCR reads and lists one entry per CDR3 protein. The data show about 620,000 distinct CDR3 sequences, with roughly 16% seen just once and approximately 20% held by the top ten. The entry originates in a study of regulatory T cells in long-lasting Graves disease. Study information: Newly diagnosed Graves' patients had taken antithyroid drugs under 3 months. Findings and limits, study-wide: Only a small sample size was used, which may have cut accuracy.

Germline-derived CDR1 and CDR2 are DFQATT and SNEGSKA (reference sequence). This CDR3 has 11 amino acids. V was pared by 3 bases and J by 5 bases, with 5 bases between. These data were also reused for a study on T cells in Graves' hyperthyroidism and ophthalmopathy. Per that paper: Blood held most thyroid clonotypes expanded above 0.001 frequency. From stable hyperthyroidism, ophthalmopathy was separated by a 13 V-J model.

The input for sequencing was peripheral blood mononuclear cells (PBMCs), taken at new diagnosis, from a patient treated with antithyroid drugs. The clonotype originates from a woman aged 30 to 39 with Graves disease. V usage is TRBV20-1 and J usage is TRBJ2-1; no definite D call. Written as DNA, the CDR3 is TGCAGTGCTAGTAACAACAATGAGCAGTTCTTC. Encoded protein: CSASNNNEQFF.